The sequence of this T cell receptor (beta chain) was determined in a study of tumor and adjacent non-tumor tissue in lung cancer. The study's findings and limits: Normal lung showed higher cumulative top 100 clone frequency than tumor.

The V and J ends lost 1 base and 10 bases respectively, with 17 bases between them. Germline CDR1 reads SGHDT; CDR2 reads YYEEEE. The CDR3 covers 14 residues. Three rounds of nested PCR, following a modified ARM-PCR protocol, produced the TCRbeta library. TCRdb analysed the multiplex PCR reads with MiXCR anew, one entry per CDR3 protein. The data contain 80,000 to 130,000 distinct CDR3 sequences, more than 55% of them singletons. Remarks on this clonotype: Its antigen is as yet unknown. Since a much larger clone is just one base distant, this may be a read error.

The template was RNA from unsorted bulk tissue. More than 3 cm separated this lung sample from the edge of the tumor. The V gene is TRBV5-6, the J gene TRBJ1-1; D call uncertain. Sequencing input: distant non-tumor lung tissue. The clonotype was recovered from a man aged 30 to 39 with non-small cell lung cancer. Here the CDR3 DNA reads TGTGCCAGCAGCTTGCCCCAGTTCCAGGAGGTAGCTTTCTTT. Residues: CASSLPQFQEVAFF.